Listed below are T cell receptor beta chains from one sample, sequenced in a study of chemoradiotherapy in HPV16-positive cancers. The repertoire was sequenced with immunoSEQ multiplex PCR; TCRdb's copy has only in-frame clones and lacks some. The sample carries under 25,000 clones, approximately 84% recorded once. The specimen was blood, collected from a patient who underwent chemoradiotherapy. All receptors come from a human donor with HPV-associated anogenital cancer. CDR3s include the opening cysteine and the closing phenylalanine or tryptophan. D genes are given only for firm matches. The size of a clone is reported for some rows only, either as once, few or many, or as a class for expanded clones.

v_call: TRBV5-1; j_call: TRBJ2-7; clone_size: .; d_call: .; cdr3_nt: TGCGCCAGCAGCTTGACGGGCAGGGTTGAGCAGTACTTC; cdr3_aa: CASSLTGRVEQYF
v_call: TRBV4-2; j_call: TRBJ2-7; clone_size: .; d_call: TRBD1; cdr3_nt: TGTGCCAGCAGCCCACAGGGGTTCACCTACGAGCAGTACTTC; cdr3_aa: CASSPQGFTYEQYF
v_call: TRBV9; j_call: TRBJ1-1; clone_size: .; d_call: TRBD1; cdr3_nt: TGTGCCAGCAGCCCCACAGGGGGGAACACTGAAGCTTTCTTT; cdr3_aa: CASSPTGGNTEAFF
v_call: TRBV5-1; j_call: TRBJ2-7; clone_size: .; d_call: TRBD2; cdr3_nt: TGCGCCAGCAGCTTGGAGCCCGGGGGGTCCTACGAGCAGTACTTC; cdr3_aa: CASSLEPGGSYEQYF
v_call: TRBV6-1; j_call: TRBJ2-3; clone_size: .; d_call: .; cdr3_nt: TGTGCCAGCAGTGTGTGGACCAGCACAGATACGCAGTATTTT; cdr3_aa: CASSVWTSTDTQYF
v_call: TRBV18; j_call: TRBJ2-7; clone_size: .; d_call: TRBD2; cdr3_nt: TGTGCCAGCTCACCCACAGCGGGGGGGCCGGGCGAGCAGTACTTC; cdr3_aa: CASSPTAGGPGEQYF
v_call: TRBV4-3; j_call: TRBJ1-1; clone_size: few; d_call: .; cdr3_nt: TGCGCCAGCAGCCAAGATTGGGGGGGCACTGAAGCTTTCTTT; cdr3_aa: CASSQDWGGTEAFF
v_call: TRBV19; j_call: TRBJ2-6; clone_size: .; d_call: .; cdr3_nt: TGTGCCAGTAGTATAAGGGGGGGACCCCGCTCTGGGGCCAACGTCCTGACTTTC; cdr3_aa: CASSIRGGPRSGANVLTF
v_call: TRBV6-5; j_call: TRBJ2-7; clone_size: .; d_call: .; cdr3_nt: TGTGCCAGCAGTTACAGTGTGGCGGATTCCTACGAGCAGTACTTC; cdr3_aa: CASSYSVADSYEQYF
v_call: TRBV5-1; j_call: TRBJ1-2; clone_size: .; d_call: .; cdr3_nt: TGCGCCAGCAGCTTGGGGGACCTCGGCTATGGCTACACCTTC; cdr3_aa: CASSLGDLGYGYTF
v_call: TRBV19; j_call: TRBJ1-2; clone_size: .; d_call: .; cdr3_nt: TGTGCCAGTAGTTTCCAGGAACCTTATAACTATGGCTACACCTTC; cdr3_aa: CASSFQEPYNYGYTF
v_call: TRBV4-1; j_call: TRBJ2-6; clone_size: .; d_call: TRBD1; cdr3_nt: TGCGCCAGCAGCCAGGACAGGGCCTTCTCTGGGGCCAACGTCCTGACTTTC; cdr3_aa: CASSQDRAFSGANVLTF
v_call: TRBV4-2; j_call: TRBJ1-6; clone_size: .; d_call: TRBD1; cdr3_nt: TGTGCCAGCAGCCAAGCCCTCCGGACAGGGAACTCACCCCTCCACTTT; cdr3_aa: CASSQALRTGNSPLHF
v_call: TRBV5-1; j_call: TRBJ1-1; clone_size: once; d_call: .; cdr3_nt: TGCGCCAGCAGCTCCCCTAGGGCGGGGGCGGATACTGAAGCTTTCTTT; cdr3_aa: CASSSPRAGADTEAFF
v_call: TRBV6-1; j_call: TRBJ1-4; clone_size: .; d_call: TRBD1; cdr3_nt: TGTGCCAGCAGTGAAGCGAAGGGGGCTGGTGAAAAACTGTTTTTT; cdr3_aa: CASSEAKGAGEKLFF
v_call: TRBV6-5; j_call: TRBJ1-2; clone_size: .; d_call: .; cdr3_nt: TGTGCCAGCAGGGCCAACTATGGCTACACCTTC; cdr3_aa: CASRANYGYTF
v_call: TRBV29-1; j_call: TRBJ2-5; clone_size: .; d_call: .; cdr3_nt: TGCAGCGTCAATCCAGGGGAGACCCAGTACTTC; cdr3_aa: CSVNPGETQYF
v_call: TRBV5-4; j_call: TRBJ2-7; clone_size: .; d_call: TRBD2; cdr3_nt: TGTGCCAGCAGCCAGTCGGGGGGGGATTCGTACGAGCAGTACTTC; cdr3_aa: CASSQSGGDSYEQYF
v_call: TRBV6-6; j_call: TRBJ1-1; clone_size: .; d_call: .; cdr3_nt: TGTGCCAGCAGTTACCCGGTAGGGGCGAACACTGAAGCTTTCTTT; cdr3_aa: CASSYPVGANTEAFF
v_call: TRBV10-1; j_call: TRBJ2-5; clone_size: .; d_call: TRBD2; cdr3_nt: TGCGCCAGCAGCGGGACTAGCGCAGGACAAGAGACCCAGTACTTC; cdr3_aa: CASSGTSAGQETQYF
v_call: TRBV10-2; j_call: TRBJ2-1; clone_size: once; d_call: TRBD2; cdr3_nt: TGCGCCAGCAGTGAAGCTAGCGGGGGGGATTGGAATGAGCAGTTCTTC; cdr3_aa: CASSEASGGDWNEQFF
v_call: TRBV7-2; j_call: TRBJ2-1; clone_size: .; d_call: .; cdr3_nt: TGTGCCAGCAGCTTAGGTTTTATTCTGGGGGGGGCGCTGAATGAGCAGTTCTTC; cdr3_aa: CASSLGFILGGALNEQFF
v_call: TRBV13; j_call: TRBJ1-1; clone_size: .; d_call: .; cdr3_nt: TGTGCCAGCGGGATAACAGGGAGAGGGGGTTCCAAGGCCACTGAAGCTTTCTTT; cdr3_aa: CASGITGRGGSKATEAFF
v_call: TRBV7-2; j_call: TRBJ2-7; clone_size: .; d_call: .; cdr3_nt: TGTGCCAGCAGCACTCCGGGCCCTGCCGAGCAGTACTTC; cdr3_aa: CASSTPGPAEQYF
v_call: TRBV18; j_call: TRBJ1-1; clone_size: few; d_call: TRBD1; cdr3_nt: TGTGCCAGCTCACGAGATACAGGGGAAGAGGCTTTCTTT; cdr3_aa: CASSRDTGEEAFF
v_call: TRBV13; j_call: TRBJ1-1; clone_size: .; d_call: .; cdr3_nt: TGTGCCAGCAGCCCCTCGACAGGATCCCACTACACTGAAGCTTTCTTT; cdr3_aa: CASSPSTGSHYTEAFF
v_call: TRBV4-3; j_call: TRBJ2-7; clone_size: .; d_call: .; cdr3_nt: TGCGCCAGCAGCCAAGCGGTGGTTGCCTCCTACGAGCAGTACTTC; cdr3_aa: CASSQAVVASYEQYF
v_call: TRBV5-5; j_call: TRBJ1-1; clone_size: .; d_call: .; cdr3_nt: TGTGCCAGCAGCCCCCGGGGGGGCACTGAAGCTTTCTTT; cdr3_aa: CASSPRGGTEAFF
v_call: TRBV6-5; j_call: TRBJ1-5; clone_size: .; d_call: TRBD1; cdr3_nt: TGTGCCAGCAGTAAGACAGGGGTTCAGCCCCAGCATTTT; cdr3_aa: CASSKTGVQPQHF
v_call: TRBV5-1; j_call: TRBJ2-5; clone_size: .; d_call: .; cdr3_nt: TGCGCCAGCAGCTTGGACGGAACGGGGGAGACCCAGTACTTC; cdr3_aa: CASSLDGTGETQYF
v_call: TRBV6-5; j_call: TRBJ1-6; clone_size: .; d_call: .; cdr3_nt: TGTGCCAGCAGCAATGGGTCACCCCTCCACTTT; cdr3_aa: CASSNGSPLHF
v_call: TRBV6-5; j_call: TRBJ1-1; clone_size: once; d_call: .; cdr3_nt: TGTGCCAGCAGGCGAGAAATGAACACTGAAGCTTTCTTT; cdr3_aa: CASRREMNTEAFF
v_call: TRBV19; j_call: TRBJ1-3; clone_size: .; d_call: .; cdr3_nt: TGTGCCAGTAGAATCTCACAGAGTGGAAACACCATATATTTT; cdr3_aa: CASRISQSGNTIYF
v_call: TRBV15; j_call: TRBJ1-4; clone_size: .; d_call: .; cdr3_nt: TGTGCCACCAGCTTTCGAGTCGCAACTAATGAAAAACTGTTTTTT; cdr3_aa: CATSFRVATNEKLFF
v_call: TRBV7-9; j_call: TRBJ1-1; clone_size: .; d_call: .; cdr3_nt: TGTGCCAGCAGCTGGGGGGGCGAGAACACTGAAGCTTTCTTT; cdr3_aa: CASSWGGENTEAFF
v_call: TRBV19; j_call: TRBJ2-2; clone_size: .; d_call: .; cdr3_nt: TGTGCCAGTAGTAAAGGCCGGGGGGCGGGTACCGGGGAGCTGTTTTTT; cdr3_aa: CASSKGRGAGTGELFF
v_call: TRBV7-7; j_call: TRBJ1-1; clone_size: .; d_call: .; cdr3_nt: TGTGCTAGCAGCCCTAGACGGGCCGGTGGCACTGAAGCTTTCTTT; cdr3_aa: CASSPRRAGGTEAFF
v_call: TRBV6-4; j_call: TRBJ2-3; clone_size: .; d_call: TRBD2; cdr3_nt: TGTGCCAGCAGTCTACTAGCGGGGTCCACAGATACGCAGTATTTT; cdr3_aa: CASSLLAGSTDTQYF
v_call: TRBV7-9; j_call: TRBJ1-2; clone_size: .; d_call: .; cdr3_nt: TGTGCCAGCAGCTTATTCGGGGTGGGGGGCGCGGAAGGCTACACCTTC; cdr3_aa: CASSLFGVGGAEGYTF
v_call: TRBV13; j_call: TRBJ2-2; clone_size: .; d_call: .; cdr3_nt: TGTGCCAGCAGCTTGCGCTTAAGCACCGGGGAGCTGTTTTTT; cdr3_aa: CASSLRLSTGELFF
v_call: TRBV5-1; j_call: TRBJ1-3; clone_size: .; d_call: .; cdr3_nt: TGCGCCAGCAGCCCCGGGACTTCAGGAAACACCATATATTTT; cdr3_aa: CASSPGTSGNTIYF
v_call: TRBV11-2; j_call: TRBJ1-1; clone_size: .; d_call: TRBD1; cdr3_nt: TGTGCCATTCCCGGGACAGAATTCGCCGGAGCTTTCTTT; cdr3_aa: CAIPGTEFAGAFF
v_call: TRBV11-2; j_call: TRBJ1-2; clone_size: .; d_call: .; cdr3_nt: TGTGCCAGCAGCTTAGATCTGGCGGGGGGCTACACCTTC; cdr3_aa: CASSLDLAGGYTF
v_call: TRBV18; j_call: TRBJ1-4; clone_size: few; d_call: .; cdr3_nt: TGTGCCAGCTCACCCAGGGCAAATAATGAAAAACTGTTTTTT; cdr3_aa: CASSPRANNEKLFF
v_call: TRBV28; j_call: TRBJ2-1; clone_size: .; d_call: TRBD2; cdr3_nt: TGTGCCAGCAGCGGGACTAGCGGGGGGATATACAATGAGCAGTTCTTC; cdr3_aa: CASSGTSGGIYNEQFF
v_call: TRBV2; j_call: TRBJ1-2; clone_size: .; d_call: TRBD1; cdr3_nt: TGTGCCAGCAGCTACACGACAGGGGGCGGCTATGGCTACACCTTC; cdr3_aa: CASSYTTGGGYGYTF
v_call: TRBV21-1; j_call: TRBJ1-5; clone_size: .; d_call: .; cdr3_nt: TGTGCCAGCAGTAAAAACAGTCGGGGGCGCGGTAATCAGCCCCAGCATTTT; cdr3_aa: CASSKNSRGRGNQPQHF
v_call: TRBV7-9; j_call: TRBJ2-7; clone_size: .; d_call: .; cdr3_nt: TGTGCCAGCAGCTTATTCTACGAGCAGTACTTC; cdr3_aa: CASSLFYEQYF
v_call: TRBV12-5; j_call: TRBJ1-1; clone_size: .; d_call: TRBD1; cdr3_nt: TGTGCTAGTGGTTTGATCCCGGGACAGATTATGAACACTGAAGCTTTCTTT; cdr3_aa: CASGLIPGQIMNTEAFF
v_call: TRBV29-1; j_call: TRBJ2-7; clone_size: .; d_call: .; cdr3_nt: TGCAGCGTTGAAGGGAACCGGGGGTCCTACGAGCAGTACTTC; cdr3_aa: CSVEGNRGSYEQYF
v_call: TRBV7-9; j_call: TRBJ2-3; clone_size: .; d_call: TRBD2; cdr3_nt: TGTGCCAGCAGCTCCGGACTAGCGCCAGATACGCAGTATTTT; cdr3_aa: CASSSGLAPDTQYF
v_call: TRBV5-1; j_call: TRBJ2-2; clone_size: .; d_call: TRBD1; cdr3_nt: TGCGCCAGCAGCTTGGGACAGGGGGCGAGCACCGGGGAGCTGTTTTTT; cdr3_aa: CASSLGQGASTGELFF
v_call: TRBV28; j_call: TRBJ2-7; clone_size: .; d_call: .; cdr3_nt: TGTGCCAGCAGTTCCTTACAGCCCCCTACCTACGAGCAGTACTTC; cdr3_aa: CASSSLQPPTYEQYF